The 25 T cell receptor beta chains below were found in one sample sequenced in a study of siplizumab effects on memory and regulatory T cells. Repertoires were generated with immunoSEQ multiplex PCR, while TCRdb's copy carries only in-frame clones and drops some. This sample carries more than 85,000 clones, 92% of them seen once, and the ten largest clones take around 0.68%. Material for sequencing was Tregs sorted from blood. These receptor sequences come from a human donor in good health.

The chain is built from TRBV2 and TRBJ2-7; perhaps TRBD1 as D (7 bases). Germline V CDR1 and CDR2: SNHLY, FYNNEI. This CDR3 has 15 residues. V lost 2 bases and J 4 bases, leaving 15 bases between the germline ends. The CDR3 DNA reads as TGTGCCAGCAGTGAAAGCGGGCAGGGGGTGTACGAGCAGTACTTC. Translation gives CASSESGQGVYEQYF. The variable domain in full, with the rest retrieved from reference TRBV2 and TRBJ2-7, is EPEVTQTPSHQVTQMGQEVILRCVPISNHLYFYWYRQILGQKVEFLVSFYNNEISEKSEIFDDQFSVERPDGSNFTLKIRSTKLEDSAMYFCASSESGQGVYEQYFGPGTRLTVT.

This chain links TRBV27 with TRBJ1-2; TRBD1 matches 9 bases. The CDR3 covers 17 residues. Germline trimming cut 7 bases from V and 3 bases from J; bases unmatched to any gene: 15. In germline, CDR1 is MNHEY, CDR2 SMNVEV (reference sequence). Here the CDR3 reads CASTSRDREGWYYGYTF. The DNA for the CDR3 is TGTGCCAGCACCTCCCGGGACAGGGAGGGTTGGTACTATGGCTACACCTTC.

In DNA form, the CDR3 reads TGTGCCAGCAGCCGGACTAGCGGAGGGACCTACGAGCAGTACTTC. Its protein product is CASSRTSGGTYEQYF. The rearrangement uses TRBV28 and TRBJ2-7, with 10 positions matching TRBD2. V dropped 6 bases and J dropped 2; count of bases not matched to a gene: 7. CDR1 is MDHEN, CDR2 SYDVKM, per germline. The CDR3 has 15 amino acids. Based on the CDR3 plus reference TRBV28 and TRBJ2-7, the full variable domain is DVKVTQSSRYLVKRTGEKVFLECVQDMDHENMFWYRQDPGLGLRLIYFSYDVKMKEKGDIPEGYSVSREKKERFSLILESASTNQTSMYLCASSRTSGGTYEQYFGPGTRLTVT.

V is TRBV18 and J is TRBJ1-1; 7 bases line up with TRBD1. Trimming cost V 4 bases and J 1 base; bases outside gene matches: 3. Germline CDR1 KGHSH, CDR2 LQKENI. CDR3 length: 14 residues. The CDR3 loop is CASSLGTENTEAFF. The CDR3 DNA reads TGTGCCAGCTCACTCGGGACAGAGAACACTGAAGCTTTCTTT.

The genes are TRBV14 and TRBJ2-3, with no clear D. Germline V gene sequence: CDR1 SGHDN, CDR2 FVKESK. The ends were cut back, 1 base at V and 2 bases at J, with 1 base in the middle. The CDR3 consists of 12 residues. CDR3 amino acids: CASSQATDTQYF. The CDR3 DNA reads TGTGCCAGCAGCCAAGCCACAGATACGCAGTATTTT.

The gene calls are TRBV7-6 and TRBJ1-1; D not certain. Between the trimmed V and J ends, which lost 4 bases and 6 bases, there was a span of 21 bases. There are 16 residues in the CDR3. The germline gives CDR1 SGHVS, CDR2 FNYEAQ. CDR3 sequence: CASSSLRPSVGAEAFF. The CDR3 bases are TGTGCCAGCAGCTCGCTTCGACCGTCCGTTGGGGCTGAAGCTTTCTTT. The full variable domain, rest sourced from reference TRBV7-6 and TRBJ1-1, is GAGVSQSPRYKVTKRGQDVALRCDPISGHVSLYWYRQALGQGPEFLTYFNYEAQQDKSGLPNDRFSAERPEGSISTLTIQRTEQRDSAMYRCASSSLRPSVGAEAFFGQGTRLTVV.

This clone was seen once. The J gene is TRBJ2-7, the V gene TRBV5-1; 11 bases align to TRBD1. The CDR3 consists of 15 residues. In germline, CDR1 is SGHRS, CDR2 YFSETQ. V lost 4 bases and J lost 7; bases outside the gene matches: 10. CDR3 coding DNA: TGCGCCAGCAGCCCCCACGGACAGGGGGCGCAAGAGCAGTACTTC. It translates to CASSPHGQGAQEQYF.

V is TRBV14 and J is TRBJ2-7, with D perhaps TRBD2 (6 bases). The CDR3 consists of 15 residues. Germline V CDR1 and CDR2: SGHDN, FVKESK. V was cut by 4 bases and J by 4 bases, with 17 bases left in between. Here the CDR3 reads CASSLGDSPIYEQYF. The CDR3 DNA reads as TGTGCCAGCAGCCTCGGGGACTCGCCAATTTACGAGCAGTACTTC.

The gene calls are TRBV13 and TRBJ1-1, with D uncertain. V was cut by 4 bases and J by 4 bases, with 13 bases left in between. The CDR3 sequence is 14 residues long. The germline gives CDR1 PRHDT, CDR2 FYEKMQ (reference sequence). CDR3 protein: CASSWRRGGTEAFF. The CDR3 coding sequence is TGTGCCAGCAGCTGGAGGCGCGGTGGCACTGAAGCTTTCTTT. Complete variable domain (other parts from reference TRBV13 and TRBJ1-1): AAGVIQSPRHLIKEKRETATLKCYPIPRHDTVYWYQQGPGQDPQFLISFYEKMQSDKGSIPDRFSAQQFSDYHSELNMSSLELGDSALYFCASSWRRGGTEAFFGQGTRLTVV.

This clone was found once. This chain connects TRBV7-8 to TRBJ2-5; D call uncertain. The end of the DNA is better explained by TRBJ2-7, so the J call may be wrong. The CDR3 is made up of 15 amino acids. CDR1 and CDR2 (germline): SGHVS, FQNEAQ. The CDR3 is CASSFTGALSYEQYF. CDR3 nucleotides: TGTGCCAGCAGCTTCACGGGCGCTCTCTCCTACGAGCAGTACTTC.

The chain is built from TRBV5-4 and TRBJ2-3; TRBD2 is a possible D gene (7 bases). CDR3 length: 16 amino acids. The ends were cut back, 3 bases at V and 11 bases at J, with 25 bases in the middle. CDR1 is SGHNT, CDR2 YYREEE, per germline (reference sequence). This CDR3 reads CASSSPGLGGEWKQYF. CDR3 nucleotide sequence: TGTGCCAGCAGCTCCCCCGGACTAGGGGGGGAGTGGAAGCAGTATTTT.

The chain has TRBV19 and TRBJ2-7; 8 positions agree with TRBD1. CDR3 size: 12 residues. The ends lost 5 bases at V and 6 bases at J; junction bases unmatched: 3. Germline CDR1 reads LNHDA; CDR2 reads SQIVND (reference sequence). The CDR3: CASSPTGAEQYF. The CDR3 DNA is TGTGCCAGTAGTCCGACAGGGGCCGAGCAGTACTTC.

The gene calls are TRBV7-3 and TRBJ2-3, with a tentative D call TRBD2 (6 bases). Deletions cut 5 bases from V and 1 base from J, with 22 bases between. The CDR3 loop spans 18 amino acids. Germline V gene sequence: CDR1 SGHTA, CDR2 FQGTGA. This CDR3 reads CASSPGVWGTSGTDTQYF. DNA for the CDR3: TGTGCCAGCAGCCCTGGTGTATGGGGGACTTCCGGCACAGATACGCAGTATTTT.

The chain joins TRBV7-9 to TRBJ2-3; TRBD1 aligns across 9 bases. J gave up 0 bases and V 7 bases, and 5 bases lay outside the gene matches. This CDR3 spans 15 amino acids. Germline-derived CDR1 and CDR2 are SEHNR and FQNEAQ (reference sequence). The CDR3 reads CASTDRGTSTDTQYF. Written as DNA, the CDR3 is TGTGCCAGCACCGACAGGGGGACGAGCACAGATACGCAGTATTTT.

V usage is TRBV7-9 and J usage is TRBJ2-3; a possible D gene is TRBD1 (5 bases). This CDR3 contains 14 residues. Germline V lookup: CDR1 SEHNR, CDR2 FQNEAQ (reference sequence). V lost 1 base to trimming and J lost 1 base, with 6 bases between them. The CDR3: CASSLVGGTDTQYF. CDR3 nucleotide sequence: TGTGCCAGCAGCTTAGTAGGGGGCACAGATACGCAGTATTTT.

This sequence joins TRBV2 and TRBJ1-6; D unresolved. The CDR3 is 13 amino acids. The V end was cut by 8 bases, the J end by 11 bases, with 16 bases between. Germline CDR1 is SNHLY and CDR2 is FYNNEI. The CDR3: CASHSEGAAPLHF. CDR3 DNA sequence: TGTGCCAGCCACTCAGAGGGAGCGGCACCCCTCCACTTT.

The CDR3 sequence is CSVEDRGYEQYF. CDR3 bases: TGCAGCGTTGAAGATCGAGGTTACGAGCAGTACTTC. The rearrangement links TRBV29-1 to TRBJ2-7; no definite D call. V lost 0 bases to trimming and J lost 4 bases, with 7 bases between them. Germline V gene lookup returns CDR1 SQVTM and CDR2 ANQGSEA. This CDR3 region has 12 residues.

This rearrangement joins TRBV11-2 to TRBJ2-5, with TRBD2 matching 9 bases. The V gene end was trimmed by 0 bases and the J gene end by 5 bases; junction bases not matched to a gene: 4. CDR1 SGHAT and CDR2 FQNNGV come from the germline V gene. The CDR3 is 15 amino acids. The CDR3 sequence is CASSLDVLAGETQYF. In nucleotides, the CDR3 is TGTGCCAGCAGCTTAGATGTACTAGCGGGTGAGACCCAGTACTTC.

V gene TRBV2 combines with J gene TRBJ1-1; 9 nucleotides line up with TRBD1. CDR1 and CDR2 from the germline V gene are SNHLY and FYNNEI. There are 18 residues in the CDR3. J gave up 2 bases and V 4 bases, and 14 bases lay outside the gene matches. CDR3 nucleotides: TGTGCCAGCAGTGTTAGTTGGGACAGGGTCTTTTTAAACACTGAAGCTTTCTTT. Translating it yields CASSVSWDRVFLNTEAFF.

V is TRBV25-1 and J is TRBJ2-2; D remains unclear. CDR1 MGHDK and CDR2 SYGVNS come from the germline V gene. Trimming left V 0 bases short and J 4 bases short, with 3 bases between. This CDR3 is built from 13 residues. This chain's CDR3 is CASSEYRTGELFF. The CDR3 coding sequence is TGTGCCAGCAGTGAATACCGCACCGGGGAGCTGTTTTTT.

Only one count was recorded for this clone. This rearrangement joins TRBV29-1 to TRBJ2-7, with 7 positions matching TRBD1. V was pared by 7 bases and J by 2 bases, with 5 bases of the junction left unmatched. In germline, CDR1 is SQVTM, CDR2 ANQGSEA. The CDR3 runs 12 residues. CDR3: CSGGQVAYEQYF. The CDR3 nucleotides read TGCAGCGGTGGACAGGTAGCCTACGAGCAGTACTTC.

The chain recombines TRBV10-2 with TRBJ2-3, with 9 bases identical to TRBD1. Germline V gene lookup returns CDR1 WSHSY and CDR2 SAAADI. The CDR3 is 15 amino acids. V shed 6 bases and J 2 bases; nucleotides not matched to a gene: 6. In DNA, the CDR3 is TGCGCCAGCAGGCCCCGGGACAGGGTCACAGATACGCAGTATTTT. It yields the protein CASRPRDRVTDTQYF.

The rearrangement joins TRBV28 to TRBJ1-5; maybe TRBD1 (6 bases). The CDR3 is 15 amino acids. Germline values: CDR1 MDHEN, CDR2 SYDVKM. Deletions cut 7 bases from V and 6 bases from J, with 19 bases between. The CDR3 DNA follows: TGTGCCAGCACCTCCGGTAGAGGGGGGGGTCAGCCCCAGCATTTT. Amino acid sequence: CASTSGRGGGQPQHF. The variable domain in full, completed from reference TRBV28 and TRBJ1-5, reads DVKVTQSSRYLVKRTGEKVFLECVQDMDHENMFWYRQDPGLGLRLIYFSYDVKMKEKGDIPEGYSVSREKKERFSLILESASTNQTSMYLCASTSGRGGGQPQHFGDGTRLSIL.

V and J are TRBV5-1 and TRBJ2-3, with TRBD2 matching over 8 bases. This CDR3 region has 13 residues. The germline gives CDR1 SGHRS, CDR2 YFSETQ. V was clipped by 4 bases and J by 6 bases; unmatched bases: 4. The CDR3 nucleotides read TGCGCCAGCAGCCTACCGGGAGGGGATACGCAGTATTTT. Translated, it gives CASSLPGGDTQYF. The entire variable domain, with the rest obtained from reference TRBV5-1 and TRBJ2-3, is as follows: KAGVTQTPRYLIKTRGQQVTLSCSPISGHRSVSWYQQTPGQGLQFLFEYFSETQRNKGNFPGRFSGRQFSNSRSEMNVSTLELGDSALYLCASSLPGGDTQYFGPGTRLTVL.

The V and J genes are TRBV5-6 and TRBJ1-1; TRBD1 aligns across 8 bases. The CDR3 runs 17 residues. After removal of 2 bases from V and 4 bases from J, the junction contained 13 bases not matched to a gene. Germline assignment: CDR1 SGHDT and CDR2 YYEEEE. This CDR3 is CASSFGGSRGRITEAFF. The CDR3 region has the DNA TGTGCCAGCAGCTTCGGGGGCTCCAGGGGGCGGATCACTGAAGCTTTCTTT.